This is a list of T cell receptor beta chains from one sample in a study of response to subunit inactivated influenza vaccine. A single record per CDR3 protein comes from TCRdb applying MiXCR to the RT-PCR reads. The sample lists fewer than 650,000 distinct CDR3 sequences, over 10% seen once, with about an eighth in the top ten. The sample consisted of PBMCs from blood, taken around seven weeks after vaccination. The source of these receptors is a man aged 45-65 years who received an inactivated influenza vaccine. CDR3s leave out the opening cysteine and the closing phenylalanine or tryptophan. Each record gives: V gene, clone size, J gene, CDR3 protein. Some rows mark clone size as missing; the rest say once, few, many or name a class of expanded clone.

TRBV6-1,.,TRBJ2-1,ASSLGQGADEQF
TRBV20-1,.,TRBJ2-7,SAGRTSGRPRSYEQY
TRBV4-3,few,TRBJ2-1,ASSRGGLADYNEQF
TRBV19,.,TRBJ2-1,ASSIVPLNEQF
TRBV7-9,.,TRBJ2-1,ASSLTSRANGEQF
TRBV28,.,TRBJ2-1,ASSPRSRNEQF
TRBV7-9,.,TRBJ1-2,ASSLETGTDYT
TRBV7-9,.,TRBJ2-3,ASSGIQATDTQY
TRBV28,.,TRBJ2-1,ASSLAGGPEQF
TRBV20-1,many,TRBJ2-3,SASREGDTQY
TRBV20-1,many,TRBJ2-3,SARLGSDTQY
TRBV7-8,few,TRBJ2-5,ASSLLTDREQY
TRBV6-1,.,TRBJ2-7,ASSEALRRDVNYEQY
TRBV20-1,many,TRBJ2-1,SARDRGQGPQGDNEQF
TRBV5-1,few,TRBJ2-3,ASSLDPGGGTDTQY
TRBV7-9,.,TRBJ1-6,ASSRQAEGALH